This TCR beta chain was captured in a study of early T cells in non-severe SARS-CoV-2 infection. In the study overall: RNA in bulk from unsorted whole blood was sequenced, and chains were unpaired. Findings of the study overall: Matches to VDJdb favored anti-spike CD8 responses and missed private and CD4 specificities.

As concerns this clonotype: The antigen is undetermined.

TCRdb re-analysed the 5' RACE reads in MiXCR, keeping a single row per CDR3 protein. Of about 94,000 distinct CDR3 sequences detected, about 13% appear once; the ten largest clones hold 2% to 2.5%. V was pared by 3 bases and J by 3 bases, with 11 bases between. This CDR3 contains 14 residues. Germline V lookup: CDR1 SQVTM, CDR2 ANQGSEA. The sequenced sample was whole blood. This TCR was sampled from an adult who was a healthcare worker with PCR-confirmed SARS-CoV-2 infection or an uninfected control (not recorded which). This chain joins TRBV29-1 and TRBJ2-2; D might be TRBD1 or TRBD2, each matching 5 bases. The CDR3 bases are TGCAGCGTTGAGGGGACGGCCCACACCGGGGAGCTGTTTTTT. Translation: CSVEGTAHTGELFF.